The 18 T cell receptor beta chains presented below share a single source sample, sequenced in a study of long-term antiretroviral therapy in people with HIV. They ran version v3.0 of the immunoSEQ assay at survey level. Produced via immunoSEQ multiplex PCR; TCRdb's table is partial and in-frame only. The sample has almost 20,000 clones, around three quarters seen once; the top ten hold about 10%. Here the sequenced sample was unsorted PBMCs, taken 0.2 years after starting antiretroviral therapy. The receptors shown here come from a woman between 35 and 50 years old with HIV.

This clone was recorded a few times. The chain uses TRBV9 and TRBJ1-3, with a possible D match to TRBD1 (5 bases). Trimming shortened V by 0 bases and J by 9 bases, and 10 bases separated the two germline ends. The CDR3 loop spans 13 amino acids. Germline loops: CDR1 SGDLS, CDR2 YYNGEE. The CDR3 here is CASSVGDGSTIYF. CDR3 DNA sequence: TGTGCCAGCAGCGTAGGGGACGGGTCCACCATATATTTT.

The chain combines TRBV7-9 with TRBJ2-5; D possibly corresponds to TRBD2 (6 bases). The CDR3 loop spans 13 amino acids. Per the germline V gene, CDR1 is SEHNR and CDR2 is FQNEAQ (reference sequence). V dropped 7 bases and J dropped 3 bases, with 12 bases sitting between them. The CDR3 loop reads CASKMGGEETQYF. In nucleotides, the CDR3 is TGTGCCAGCAAAATGGGGGGAGAAGAGACCCAGTACTTC. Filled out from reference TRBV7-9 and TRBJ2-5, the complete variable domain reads DTGVSQNPRHKITKRGQNVTFRCDPISEHNRLYWYRQTLGQGPEFLTYFQNEAQLEKSRLLSDRFSAERPKGSFSTLEIQRTEQGDSAMYLCASKMGGEETQYFGPGTRLLVL.

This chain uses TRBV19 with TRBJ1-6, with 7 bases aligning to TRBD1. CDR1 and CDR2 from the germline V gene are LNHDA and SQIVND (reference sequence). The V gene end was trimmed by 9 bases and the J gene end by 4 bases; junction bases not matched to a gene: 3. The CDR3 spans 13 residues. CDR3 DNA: TGTGCCAGCTCGACAGGGTATAATTCACCCCTCCACTTT. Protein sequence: CASSTGYNSPLHF.

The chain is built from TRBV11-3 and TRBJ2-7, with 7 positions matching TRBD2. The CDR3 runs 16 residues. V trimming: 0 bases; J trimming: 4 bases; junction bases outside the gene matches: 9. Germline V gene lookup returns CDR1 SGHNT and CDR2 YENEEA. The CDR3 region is CASSLDGRGVEYEQYF. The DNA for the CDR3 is TGTGCCAGCAGCTTAGATGGGAGGGGTGTGGAATACGAGCAGTACTTC.

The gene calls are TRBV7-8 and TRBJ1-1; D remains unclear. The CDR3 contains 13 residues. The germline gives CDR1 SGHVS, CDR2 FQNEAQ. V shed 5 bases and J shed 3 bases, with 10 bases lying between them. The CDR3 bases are TGTGCCAGCAGCGTTGCCTGGTACACTGAAGCTTTCTTT. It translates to CASSVAWYTEAFF.

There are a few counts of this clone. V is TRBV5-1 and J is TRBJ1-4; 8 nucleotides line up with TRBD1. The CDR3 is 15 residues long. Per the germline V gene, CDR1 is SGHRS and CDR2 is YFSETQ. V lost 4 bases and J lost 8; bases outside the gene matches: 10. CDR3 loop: CASSRFGQGNEKLFF. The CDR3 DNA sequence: TGCGCCAGCAGCCGCTTTGGACAGGGCAACGAAAAACTGTTTTTT.

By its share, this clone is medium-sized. DNA of the CDR3: TGTGCCAGCAGCCCCGACCCCGGGAGGGCCCACGAGCAGTACTTC. Translation gives CASSPDPGRAHEQYF. The J gene is TRBJ2-7, the V gene TRBV27; 8 bases fit TRBD2. The germline V gene has CDR1 MNHEY and CDR2 SMNVEV (reference sequence). Trimming took 6 bases from V and 5 from J; bases not matched to a gene: 12. The CDR3 consists of 15 residues.

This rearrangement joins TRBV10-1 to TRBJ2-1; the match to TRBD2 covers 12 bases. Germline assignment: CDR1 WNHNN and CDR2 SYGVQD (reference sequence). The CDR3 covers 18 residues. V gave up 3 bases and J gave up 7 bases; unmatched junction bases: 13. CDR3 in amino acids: CASSDPDGLAGTWNEQFF. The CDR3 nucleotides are TGCGCCAGCAGTGATCCCGACGGACTAGCGGGGACGTGGAATGAGCAGTTCTTC.

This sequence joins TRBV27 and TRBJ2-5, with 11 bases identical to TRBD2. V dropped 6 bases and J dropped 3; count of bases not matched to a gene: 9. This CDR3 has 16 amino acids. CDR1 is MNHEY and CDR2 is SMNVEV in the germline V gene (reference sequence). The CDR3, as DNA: TGTGCCAGCAGCCGATTTAGCGGGGGGGCGGAAGAGACCCAGTACTTC. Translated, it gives CASSRFSGGAEETQYF.

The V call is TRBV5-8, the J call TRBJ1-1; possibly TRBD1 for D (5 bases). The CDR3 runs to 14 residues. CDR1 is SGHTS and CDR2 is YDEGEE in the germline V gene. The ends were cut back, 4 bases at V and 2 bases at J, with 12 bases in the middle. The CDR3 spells CASSRPDRNTEAFF. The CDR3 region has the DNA TGTGCCAGCAGCCGACCAGACAGAAACACTGAAGCTTTCTTT.

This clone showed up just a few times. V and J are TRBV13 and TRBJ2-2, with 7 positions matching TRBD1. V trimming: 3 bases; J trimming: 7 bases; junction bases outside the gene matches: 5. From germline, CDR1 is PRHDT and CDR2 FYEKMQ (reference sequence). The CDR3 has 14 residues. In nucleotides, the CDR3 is TGTGCCAGCAGCTTGACAGGGCAAAACGGGGAGCTGTTTTTT. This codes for CASSLTGQNGELFF.

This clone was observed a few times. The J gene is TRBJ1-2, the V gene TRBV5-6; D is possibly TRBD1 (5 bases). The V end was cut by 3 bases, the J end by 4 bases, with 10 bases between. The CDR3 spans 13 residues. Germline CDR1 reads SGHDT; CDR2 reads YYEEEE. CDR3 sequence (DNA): TGTGCCAGCAGCTCACAGGTGTTCTATGGCTACACCTTC. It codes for CASSSQVFYGYTF.

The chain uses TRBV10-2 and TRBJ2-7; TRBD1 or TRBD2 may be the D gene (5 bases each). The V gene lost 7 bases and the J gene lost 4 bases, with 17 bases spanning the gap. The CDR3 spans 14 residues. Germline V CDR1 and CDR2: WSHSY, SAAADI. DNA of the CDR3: TGCGCCAGCACCGAAATTCGGGACGGGTACGAGCAGTACTTC. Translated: CASTEIRDGYEQYF.

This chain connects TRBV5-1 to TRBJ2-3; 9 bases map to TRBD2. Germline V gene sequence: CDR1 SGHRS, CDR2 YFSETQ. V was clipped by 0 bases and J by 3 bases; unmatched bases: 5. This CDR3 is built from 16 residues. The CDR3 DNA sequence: TGCGCCAGCAGCTTGGAGGTTAGCGGGGGTACAGATACGCAGTATTTT. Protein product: CASSLEVSGGTDTQYF.

The DNA of the CDR3 is TGTGCCAGCAGCCTCCGGGCCTCGTACCAAGAGACCCAGTACTTC. It codes for CASSLRASYQETQYF. The chain uses TRBV5-6 and TRBJ2-5, with D unclear. There are 15 residues in the CDR3. The ends were cut back, 4 bases at V and 0 bases at J, with 13 bases in the middle. CDR1 is SGHDT and CDR2 is YYEEEE in the germline V gene.

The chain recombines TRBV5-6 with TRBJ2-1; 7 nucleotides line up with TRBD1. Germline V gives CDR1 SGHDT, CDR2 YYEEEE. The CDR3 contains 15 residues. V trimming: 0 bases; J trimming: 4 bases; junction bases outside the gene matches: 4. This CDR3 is CASSLGVQGYNEQFF. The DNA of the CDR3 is TGTGCCAGCAGCTTGGGGGTACAGGGGTACAATGAGCAGTTCTTC.

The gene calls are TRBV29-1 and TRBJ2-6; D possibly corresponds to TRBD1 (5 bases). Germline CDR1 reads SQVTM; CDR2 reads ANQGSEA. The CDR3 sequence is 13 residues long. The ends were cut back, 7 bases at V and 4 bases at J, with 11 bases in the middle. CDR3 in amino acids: CSGRVSGANVLTF. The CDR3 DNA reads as TGCAGCGGCAGGGTCTCCGGGGCCAACGTCCTGACTTTC. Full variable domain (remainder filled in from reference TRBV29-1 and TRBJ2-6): SAVISQKPSRDICQRGTSLTIQCQVDSQVTMMFWYRQQPGQSLTLIATANQGSEATYESGFVIDKFPISRPNLTFSTLTVSNMSPEDSSIYLCSGRVSGANVLTFGAGSRLTVL.

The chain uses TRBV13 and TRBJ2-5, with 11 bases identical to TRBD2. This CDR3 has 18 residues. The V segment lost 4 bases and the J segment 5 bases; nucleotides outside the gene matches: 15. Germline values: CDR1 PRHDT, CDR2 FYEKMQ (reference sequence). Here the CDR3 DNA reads TGTGCCAGCAGCTCCACCTTTATAGCGGGAGGGCCGCGGGAGACCCAGTACTTC. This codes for CASSSTFIAGGPRETQYF.